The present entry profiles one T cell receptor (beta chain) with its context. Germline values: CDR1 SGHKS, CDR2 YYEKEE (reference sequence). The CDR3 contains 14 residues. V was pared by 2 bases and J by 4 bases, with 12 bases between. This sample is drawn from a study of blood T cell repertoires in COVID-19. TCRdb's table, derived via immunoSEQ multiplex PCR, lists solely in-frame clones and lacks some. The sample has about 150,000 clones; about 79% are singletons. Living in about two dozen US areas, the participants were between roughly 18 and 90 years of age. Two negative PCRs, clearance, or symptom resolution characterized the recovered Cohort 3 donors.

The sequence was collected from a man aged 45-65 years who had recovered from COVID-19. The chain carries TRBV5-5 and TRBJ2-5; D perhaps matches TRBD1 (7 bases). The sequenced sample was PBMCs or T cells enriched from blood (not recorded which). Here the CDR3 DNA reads TGTGCCAGCAGCTTCAGACAGGGAGGAGAGACCCAGTACTTC. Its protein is CASSFRQGGETQYF.